This T cell receptor beta chain was profiled in a study of a mutant IDH1 vaccine in newly diagnosed glioma. Study background: Radiotherapy alone preceded vaccination by 4-6 weeks; alternatively, vaccination started with temozolomide cycles.

V shed 0 bases and J 8 bases; nucleotides not matched to a gene: 7. Germline V lookup: CDR1 LGHNA, CDR2 YSLEER. The CDR3 is 16 residues long. Libraries were prepared by immunoSEQ multiplex PCR; TCRdb keeps only in-frame clonotypes and omits some of them. The table shows 30,000 to 40,000 clones, with 84% occurring only once. Of note for this clone: Antigen unknown.

The time point: week 11, during vaccination. Topical imiquimod accompanied each vaccine dose, which consisted of 300 ug of mutant IDH1 20-mer peptide. The genes are TRBV4-3 and TRBJ2-1, with 10 positions matching TRBD2. The clonotype was recovered from a man in his forties or fifties with glioma. The sequencing here drew on PBMCs, taken from a glioma patient whose treatment included an IDH1 peptide vaccine. The CDR3 DNA reads TGCGCCAGCAGCCAAGAACTAGCGGGAAGAGGTCATGAGCAGTTCTTC. It is translated as CASSQELAGRGHEQFF.